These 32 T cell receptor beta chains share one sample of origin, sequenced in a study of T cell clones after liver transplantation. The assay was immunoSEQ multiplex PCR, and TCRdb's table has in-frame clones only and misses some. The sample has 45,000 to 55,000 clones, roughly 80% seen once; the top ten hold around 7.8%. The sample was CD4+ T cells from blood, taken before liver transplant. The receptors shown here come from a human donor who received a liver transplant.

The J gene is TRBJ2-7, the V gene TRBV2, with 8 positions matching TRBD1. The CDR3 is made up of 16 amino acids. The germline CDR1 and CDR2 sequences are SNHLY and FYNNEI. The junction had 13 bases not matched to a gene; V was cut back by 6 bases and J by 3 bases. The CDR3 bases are TGTGCCAGCAGGGGGCATACCGGGACAGGTCTCTACGAGCAGTACTTC. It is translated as CASRGHTGTGLYEQYF.

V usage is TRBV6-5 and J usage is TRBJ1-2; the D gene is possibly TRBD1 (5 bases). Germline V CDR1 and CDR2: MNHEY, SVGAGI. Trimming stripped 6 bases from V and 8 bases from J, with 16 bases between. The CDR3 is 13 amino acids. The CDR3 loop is CASRGGRAGGYTF. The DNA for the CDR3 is TGTGCCAGCAGGGGGGGAAGGGCGGGCGGCTACACCTTC.

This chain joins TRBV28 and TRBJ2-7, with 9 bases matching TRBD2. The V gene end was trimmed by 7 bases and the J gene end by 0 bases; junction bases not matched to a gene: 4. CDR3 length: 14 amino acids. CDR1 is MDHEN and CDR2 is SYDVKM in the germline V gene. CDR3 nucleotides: TGTGCCAGCACCCCGACTAGCGGCTCCTACGAGCAGTACTTC. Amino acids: CASTPTSGSYEQYF.

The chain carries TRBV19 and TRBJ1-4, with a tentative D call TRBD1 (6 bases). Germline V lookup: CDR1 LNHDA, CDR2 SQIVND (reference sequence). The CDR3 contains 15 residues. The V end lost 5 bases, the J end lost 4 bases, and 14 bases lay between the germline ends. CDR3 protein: CASSPAGDFNEKLFF. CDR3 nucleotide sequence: TGTGCCAGTAGTCCTGCAGGGGATTTTAATGAAAAACTGTTTTTT.

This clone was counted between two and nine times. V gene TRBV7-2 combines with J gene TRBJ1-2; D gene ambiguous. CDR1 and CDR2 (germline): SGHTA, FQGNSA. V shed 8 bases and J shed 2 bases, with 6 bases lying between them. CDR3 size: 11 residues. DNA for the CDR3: TGTGCCAGCTCCGGGAACTATGGCTACACCTTC. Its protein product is CASSGNYGYTF.

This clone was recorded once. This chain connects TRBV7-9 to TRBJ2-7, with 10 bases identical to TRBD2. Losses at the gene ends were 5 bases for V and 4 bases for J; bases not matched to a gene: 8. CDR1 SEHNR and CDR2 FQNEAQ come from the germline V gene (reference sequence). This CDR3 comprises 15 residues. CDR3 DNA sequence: TGTGCCAGCAGCCTCCCCGGGACTAGCGTGTACGAGCAGTACTTC. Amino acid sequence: CASSLPGTSVYEQYF.

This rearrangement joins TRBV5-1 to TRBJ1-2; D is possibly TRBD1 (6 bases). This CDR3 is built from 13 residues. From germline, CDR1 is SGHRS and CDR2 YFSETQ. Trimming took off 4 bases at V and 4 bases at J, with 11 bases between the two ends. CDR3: CASSVQGRYGYTF. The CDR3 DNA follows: TGCGCCAGCAGCGTACAGGGTCGCTATGGCTACACCTTC.

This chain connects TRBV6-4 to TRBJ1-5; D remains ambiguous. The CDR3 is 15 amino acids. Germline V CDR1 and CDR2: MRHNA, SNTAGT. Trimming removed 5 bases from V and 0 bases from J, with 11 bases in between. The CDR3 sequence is CASSRTRISNQPQHF. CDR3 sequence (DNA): TGTGCCAGCAGTCGGACTCGAATTAGCAATCAGCCCCAGCATTTT.

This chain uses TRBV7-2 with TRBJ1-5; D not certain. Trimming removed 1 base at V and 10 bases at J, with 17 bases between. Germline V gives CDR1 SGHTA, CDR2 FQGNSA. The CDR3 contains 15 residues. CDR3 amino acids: CASSLELGPRIPQHF. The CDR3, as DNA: TGTGCCAGCAGCTTAGAACTGGGCCCGCGGATACCCCAGCATTTT.

DNA of the CDR3: TGTGCCAGTAGTATAGATACGACTAGCGGGGGGAGCACAGATACGCAGTATTTT. As protein: CASSIDTTSGGSTDTQYF. V usage is TRBV19 and J usage is TRBJ2-3, with 13 bases lining up with TRBD2. The junction had 3 bases not matched to a gene; V was cut back by 0 bases and J by 0 bases. Germline values: CDR1 LNHDA, CDR2 SQIVND (reference sequence). The CDR3 runs to 18 residues.

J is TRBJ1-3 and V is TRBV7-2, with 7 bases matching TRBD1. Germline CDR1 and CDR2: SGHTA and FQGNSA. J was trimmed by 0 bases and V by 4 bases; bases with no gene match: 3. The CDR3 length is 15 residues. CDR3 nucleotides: TGTGCCAGCAGCTCGGACAGGACCTCTGGAAACACCATATATTTT. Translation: CASSSDRTSGNTIYF.

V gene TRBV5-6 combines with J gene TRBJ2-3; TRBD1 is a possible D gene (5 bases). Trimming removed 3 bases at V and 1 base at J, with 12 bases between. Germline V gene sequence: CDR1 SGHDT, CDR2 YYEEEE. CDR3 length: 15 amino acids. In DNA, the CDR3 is TGTGCCAGCAGCTCGCAGGGTATCGGCACAGATACGCAGTATTTT. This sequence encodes CASSSQGIGTDTQYF.

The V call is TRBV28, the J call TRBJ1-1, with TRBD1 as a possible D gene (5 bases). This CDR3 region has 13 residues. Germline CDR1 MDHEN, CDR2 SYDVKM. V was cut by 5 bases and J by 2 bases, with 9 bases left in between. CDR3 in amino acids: CASSPGVNTEAFF. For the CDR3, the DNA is TGTGCCAGCAGTCCGGGGGTTAACACTGAAGCTTTCTTT. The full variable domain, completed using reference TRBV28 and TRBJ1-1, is DVKVTQSSRYLVKRTGEKVFLECVQDMDHENMFWYRQDPGLGLRLIYFSYDVKMKEKGDIPEGYSVSREKKERFSLILESASTNQTSMYLCASSPGVNTEAFFGQGTRLTVV.

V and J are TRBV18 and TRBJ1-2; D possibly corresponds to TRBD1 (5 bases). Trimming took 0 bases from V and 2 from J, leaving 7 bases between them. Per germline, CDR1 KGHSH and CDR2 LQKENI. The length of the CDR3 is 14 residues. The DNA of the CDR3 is TGTGCCAGCTCACCACCCAGGGACAACTATGGCTACACCTTC. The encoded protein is CASSPPRDNYGYTF.

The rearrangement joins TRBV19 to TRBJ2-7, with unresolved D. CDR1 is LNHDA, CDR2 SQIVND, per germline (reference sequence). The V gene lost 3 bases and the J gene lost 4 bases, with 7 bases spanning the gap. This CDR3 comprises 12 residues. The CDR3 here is CASSIYGYEQYF. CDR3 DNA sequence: TGTGCCAGTAGTATCTATGGATACGAGCAGTACTTC.

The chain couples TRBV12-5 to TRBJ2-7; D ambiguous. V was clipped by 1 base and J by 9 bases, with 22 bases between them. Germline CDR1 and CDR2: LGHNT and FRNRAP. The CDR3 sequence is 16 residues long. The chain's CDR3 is CASGLALVGTSWGQYF. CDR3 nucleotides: TGTGCTAGTGGTTTGGCCCTCGTGGGTACGAGCTGGGGGCAGTACTTC. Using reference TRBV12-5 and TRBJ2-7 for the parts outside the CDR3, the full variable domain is DARVTQTPRHKVTEMGQEVTMRCQPILGHNTVFWYRQTMMQGLELLAYFRNRAPLDDSGMPKDRFSAEMPDATLATLKIQPSEPRDSAVYFCASGLALVGTSWGQYFGPGTRLTVT.

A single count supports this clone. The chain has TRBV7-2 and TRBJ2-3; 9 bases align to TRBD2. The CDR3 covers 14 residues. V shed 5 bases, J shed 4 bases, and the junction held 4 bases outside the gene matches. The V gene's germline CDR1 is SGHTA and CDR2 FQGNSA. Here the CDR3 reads CASSATSGADTQYF. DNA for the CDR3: TGTGCCAGCAGCGCGACTAGCGGAGCAGATACGCAGTATTTT.

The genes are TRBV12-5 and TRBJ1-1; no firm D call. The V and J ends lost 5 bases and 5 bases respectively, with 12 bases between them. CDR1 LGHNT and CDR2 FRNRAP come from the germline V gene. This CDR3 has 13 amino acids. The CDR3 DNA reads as TGTGCTAGTGGTAAAAGGGAAGGGACTGAAGCTTTCTTT. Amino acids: CASGKREGTEAFF.

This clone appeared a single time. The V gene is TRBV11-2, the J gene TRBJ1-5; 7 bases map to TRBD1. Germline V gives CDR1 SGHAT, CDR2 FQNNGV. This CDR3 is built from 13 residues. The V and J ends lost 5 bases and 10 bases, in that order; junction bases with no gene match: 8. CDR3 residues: CASSQTGVGPQHF. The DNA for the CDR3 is TGTGCCAGCAGCCAAACAGGGGTGGGTCCCCAGCATTTT.

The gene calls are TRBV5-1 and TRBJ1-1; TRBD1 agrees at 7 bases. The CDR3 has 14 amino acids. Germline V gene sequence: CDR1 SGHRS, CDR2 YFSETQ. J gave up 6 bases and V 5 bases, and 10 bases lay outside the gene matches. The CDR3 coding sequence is TGCGCCAGCAGACTGGACAGGCGGGGATCTGAAGCTTTCTTT. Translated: CASRLDRRGSEAFF.

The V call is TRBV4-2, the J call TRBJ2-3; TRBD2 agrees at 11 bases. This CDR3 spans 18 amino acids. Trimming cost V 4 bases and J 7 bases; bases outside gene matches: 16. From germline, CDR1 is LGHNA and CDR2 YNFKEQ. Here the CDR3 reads CASSRLAGGPTGDNTQYF. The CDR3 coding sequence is TGTGCCAGCAGCCGGCTAGCGGGAGGCCCGACCGGGGATAATACGCAGTATTTT.

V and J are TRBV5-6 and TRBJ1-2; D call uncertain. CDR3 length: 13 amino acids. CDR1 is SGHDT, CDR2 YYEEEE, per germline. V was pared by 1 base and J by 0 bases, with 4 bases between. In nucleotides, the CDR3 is TGTGCCAGCAGCTTGAATTCTAACTATGGCTACACCTTC. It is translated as CASSLNSNYGYTF.

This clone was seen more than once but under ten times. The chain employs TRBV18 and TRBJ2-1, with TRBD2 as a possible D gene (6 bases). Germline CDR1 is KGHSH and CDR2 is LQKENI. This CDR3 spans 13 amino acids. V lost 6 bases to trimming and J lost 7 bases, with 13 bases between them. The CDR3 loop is CASSPDSGNEQFF. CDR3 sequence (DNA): TGTGCCAGCTCCCCCGATAGCGGAAATGAGCAGTTCTTC.

The CDR3 DNA sequence: TGTGCCAGCACCGACCGGGGCAGAGAACATGAAAAACTGTTTTTT. Translation gives CASTDRGREHEKLFF. V gene TRBV5-6 combines with J gene TRBJ1-4; perhaps TRBD1 as D (5 bases). This CDR3 comprises 15 residues. Trimming left V 6 bases short and J 6 bases short, with 18 bases between. CDR1 is SGHDT, CDR2 YYEEEE, per germline.

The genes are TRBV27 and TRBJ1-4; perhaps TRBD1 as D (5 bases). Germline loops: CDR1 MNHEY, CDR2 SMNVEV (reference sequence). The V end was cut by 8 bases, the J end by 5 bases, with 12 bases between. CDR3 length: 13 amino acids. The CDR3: CASSTQGNEKLFF. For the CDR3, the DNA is TGTGCCAGCTCGACGCAGGGAAATGAAAAACTGTTTTTT.

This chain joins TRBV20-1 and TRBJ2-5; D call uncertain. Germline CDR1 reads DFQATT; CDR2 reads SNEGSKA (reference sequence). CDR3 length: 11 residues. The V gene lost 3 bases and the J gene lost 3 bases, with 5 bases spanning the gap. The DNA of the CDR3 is TGCAGTGCTAGTTACAAAGAGACCCAGTACTTC. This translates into CSASYKETQYF.

The CDR3 nucleotides are TGTGCCAGCACCAATGGGGGGCAGTACTATGGCTACACCTTC. Residues: CASTNGGQYYGYTF. The V gene is TRBV28, the J gene TRBJ1-2; D is perhaps TRBD1 (6 bases). Germline assignment: CDR1 MDHEN and CDR2 SYDVKM. The V end was cut by 7 bases, the J end by 3 bases, with 15 bases between. The CDR3 consists of 14 residues.

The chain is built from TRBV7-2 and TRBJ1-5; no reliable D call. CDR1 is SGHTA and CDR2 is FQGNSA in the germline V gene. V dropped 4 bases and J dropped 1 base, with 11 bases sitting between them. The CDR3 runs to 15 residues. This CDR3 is CASSSSRGSNQPQHF. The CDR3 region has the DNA TGTGCCAGCAGCTCGTCCCGCGGGAGCAATCAGCCCCAGCATTTT.

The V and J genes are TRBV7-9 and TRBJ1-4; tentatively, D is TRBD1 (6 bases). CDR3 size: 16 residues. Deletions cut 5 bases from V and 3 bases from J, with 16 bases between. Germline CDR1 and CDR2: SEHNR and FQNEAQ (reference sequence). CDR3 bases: TGTGCCAGCAGCCAAGACAGGAATGGAGCTAATGAAAAACTGTTTTTT. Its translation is CASSQDRNGANEKLFF.

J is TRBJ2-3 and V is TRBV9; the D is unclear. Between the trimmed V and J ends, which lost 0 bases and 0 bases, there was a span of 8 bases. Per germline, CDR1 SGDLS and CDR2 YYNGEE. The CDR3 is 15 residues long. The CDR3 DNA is TGTGCCAGCAGCGTAGTGGCAGAGAGCACAGATACGCAGTATTTT. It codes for CASSVVAESTDTQYF. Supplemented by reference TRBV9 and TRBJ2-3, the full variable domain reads DSGVTQTPKHLITATGQRVTLRCSPRSGDLSVYWYQQSLDQGLQFLIQYYNGEERAKGNILERFSAQQFPDLHSELNLSSLELGDSALYFCASSVVAESTDTQYFGPGTRLTVL.

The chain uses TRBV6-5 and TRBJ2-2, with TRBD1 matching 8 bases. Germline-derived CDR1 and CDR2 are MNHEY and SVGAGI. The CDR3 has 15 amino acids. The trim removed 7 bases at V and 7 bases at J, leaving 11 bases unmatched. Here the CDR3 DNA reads TGTGCCAGCAAACTGACAGGGGTGTCAGGCGGGGAGCTGTTTTTT. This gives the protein CASKLTGVSGGELFF.

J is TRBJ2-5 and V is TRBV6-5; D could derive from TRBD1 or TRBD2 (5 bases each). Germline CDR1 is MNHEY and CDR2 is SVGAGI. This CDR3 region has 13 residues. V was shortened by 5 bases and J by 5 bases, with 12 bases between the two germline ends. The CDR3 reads CASSPPWGETQYF. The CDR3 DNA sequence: TGTGCCAGCAGTCCACCCTGGGGGGAGACCCAGTACTTC.